Each of the 22 T cell receptor beta chains below was sequenced from the same sample in a study of blood T cell repertoires in COVID-19. Sequencing was performed with immunoSEQ multiplex PCR; in TCRdb, only in-frame clones are kept and a portion is missing. The data contain hundreds of thousands of clones, around 89% of them singletons. Material for sequencing was PBMCs or T cells enriched from blood (not recorded which). The receptor source for this set is a man aged 35 to 55 who had recovered from COVID-19.

This CDR3 is CASSYQSLGQEGLFF. In nucleotides, the CDR3 is TGTGCCAGCAGCTACCAATCCTTGGGACAGGAGGGACTGTTTTTT. This chain uses TRBV6-5 with TRBJ1-4, with 8 bases that match TRBD1. The CDR3 contains 15 residues. The germline V gene has CDR1 MNHEY and CDR2 SVGAGI. The ends lost 6 bases at V and 13 bases at J; junction bases unmatched: 16.

The rearrangement joins TRBV19 to TRBJ1-2; 7 positions agree with TRBD1. Germline-derived CDR1 and CDR2 are LNHDA and SQIVND (reference sequence). The ends lost 3 bases at V and 1 base at J; junction bases unmatched: 11. The CDR3 spans 17 residues. CDR3: CASSMRQGPYINYGYTF. In DNA, the CDR3 is TGTGCCAGTAGTATGAGACAGGGACCCTATATTAACTATGGCTACACCTTC.

The chain carries TRBV7-6 and TRBJ1-2; D is perhaps TRBD1 (5 bases). The germline gives CDR1 SGHVS, CDR2 FNYEAQ. The CDR3 loop spans 16 amino acids. V lost 0 bases, J lost 4 bases, and 15 bases lay in between. This chain's CDR3 is CASSLAPGGSGYGYTF. The CDR3 DNA follows: TGTGCCAGCAGCTTAGCGCCGGGGGGATCTGGCTATGGCTACACCTTC.

The chain couples TRBV19 to TRBJ1-4; 7 nucleotides agree with TRBD1. There are 14 residues in the CDR3. Trimming took 6 bases from V and 8 from J; bases not matched to a gene: 9. CDR1 and CDR2 (germline): LNHDA, SQIVND (reference sequence). The CDR3 nucleotides are TGTGCCAGTAGCGGGACAGTCAGGGCCGAAAAACTGTTTTTT. Protein product: CASSGTVRAEKLFF.

This clone was seen a single time. The rearrangement links TRBV19 to TRBJ2-7; D gene uncertain. V dropped 5 bases and J dropped 4 bases, with 12 bases sitting between them. The germline gives CDR1 LNHDA, CDR2 SQIVND (reference sequence). The CDR3 contains 13 residues. CDR3 region: CASSPPASYEQYF. Written as DNA, the CDR3 is TGTGCCAGTAGTCCGCCCGCGTCTTACGAGCAGTACTTC.

The rearrangement joins TRBV29-1 to TRBJ1-1; no firm D call. V shed 4 bases and J shed 3 bases, with 6 bases lying between them. Germline values: CDR1 SQVTM, CDR2 ANQGSEA. The CDR3 is 11 amino acids. This CDR3 reads CSVVRHTEAFF. CDR3 in DNA: TGCAGCGTTGTCAGGCACACTGAAGCTTTCTTT.

The rearrangement joins TRBV18 to TRBJ2-1; maybe TRBD1 (6 bases). Germline values: CDR1 KGHSH, CDR2 LQKENI. The CDR3 length is 13 residues. V lost 0 bases and J 9 bases, leaving 9 bases between the germline ends. The CDR3 DNA reads as TGTGCCAGCTCACCACCTGTCAGGGGTGAGCAGTTCTTC. This codes for CASSPPVRGEQFF.

The rearrangement joins TRBV19 to TRBJ1-1; maybe TRBD1 (6 bases). The ends were cut back, 9 bases at V and 0 bases at J, with 17 bases in the middle. Germline CDR1 and CDR2: LNHDA and SQIVND (reference sequence). The CDR3 sequence is 15 residues long. The CDR3 is CASLPGHPLNTEAFF. The CDR3 DNA reads as TGTGCCAGCTTACCGGGACACCCGCTGAACACTGAAGCTTTCTTT.

The chain carries TRBV7-6 and TRBJ2-2; 10 bases are shared with TRBD1. This CDR3 spans 16 amino acids. The germline V gene has CDR1 SGHVS and CDR2 FNYEAQ. J was trimmed by 2 bases and V by 2 bases; bases with no gene match: 2. The CDR3 DNA reads TGTGCCAGCAGCTTATGGACAGGGGGAAACACCGGGGAGCTGTTTTTT. It codes for CASSLWTGGNTGELFF.

Here the CDR3 reads CATSRVVGATNEKLFF. The CDR3 DNA reads TGTGCCACCAGCAGAGTTGTCGGTGCAACTAATGAAAAACTGTTTTTT. V is TRBV15 and J is TRBJ1-4, with D unclear. The V and J ends lost 1 base and 0 bases respectively, with 9 bases between them. The CDR3 covers 16 residues. Germline V gene lookup returns CDR1 LNHNV and CDR2 YYDKDF (reference sequence).

This chain joins TRBV5-4 and TRBJ2-5; 7 bases line up with TRBD1. Germline trimming cut 4 bases from V and 2 bases from J; bases unmatched to any gene: 8. CDR1 SGHNT and CDR2 YYREEE come from the germline V gene (reference sequence). The CDR3 has 15 amino acids. Here the CDR3 DNA reads TGTGCCAGCAGCACCCGGACAGGCCAACAAGAGACCCAGTACTTC. This encodes CASSTRTGQQETQYF.

A note on this clone: Other DNA sequences in the same sample also yield this CDR3. The chain links TRBV5-1 to TRBJ2-2, with TRBD2 identical over 11 bases. Germline V lookup: CDR1 SGHRS, CDR2 YFSETQ. There are 16 residues in the CDR3. V lost 4 bases, J lost 1 base, and 3 bases stayed unmatched. The CDR3 loop reads CASSPLAGGNTGELFF. In DNA, the CDR3 is TGCGCCAGCAGCCCCCTAGCGGGAGGGAACACCGGGGAGCTGTTTTTT.

The chain is built from TRBV5-4 and TRBJ1-2; possibly TRBD1 for D (6 bases). Trimming took off 4 bases at V and 8 bases at J, with 12 bases between the two ends. The germline V gene has CDR1 SGHNT and CDR2 YYREEE (reference sequence). The CDR3 contains 12 residues. The CDR3 sequence is CASSRTGKGYTF. The CDR3 DNA reads as TGTGCCAGCAGCCGTACAGGGAAGGGCTACACCTTC.

The chain recombines TRBV6-5 with TRBJ1-2, with D perhaps TRBD1 (5 bases). This CDR3 region has 14 residues. V was pared by 0 bases and J by 4 bases, with 9 bases between. Germline assignment: CDR1 MNHEY and CDR2 SVGAGI. The CDR3 DNA reads TGTGCCAGCAGTTACTCGGCAGGGCGCTATGGCTACACCTTC. It is translated as CASSYSAGRYGYTF.

The genes are TRBV10-3 and TRBJ2-7; weak D call: TRBD1 (6 bases). V lost 0 bases and J 4 bases, leaving 13 bases between the germline ends. Germline V lookup: CDR1 ENHRY, CDR2 SYGVKD. The CDR3 contains 15 residues. The CDR3 loop reads CAISESTQGLYEQYF. The CDR3 bases are TGTGCCATCAGTGAGTCGACACAGGGATTGTACGAGCAGTACTTC.

This sequence joins TRBV9 and TRBJ2-3; 12 bases are a match to TRBD2. The J segment lost 6 bases and the V segment lost 3 bases, leaving 17 bases of the junction unmatched. The germline V gene encodes CDR1 SGDLS and CDR2 YYNGEE. This CDR3 has 19 residues. In nucleotides, the CDR3 is TGTGCCAGCAGCGCCGCCCTTAACACTAGCGGGGGGCTTGAGGATACGCAGTATTTT. Its translation: CASSAALNTSGGLEDTQYF.

The chain carries TRBV7-6 and TRBJ2-2; D is perhaps TRBD1 (5 bases). CDR3 length: 15 amino acids. Germline values: CDR1 SGHVS, CDR2 FNYEAQ. The V gene lost 5 bases and the J gene lost 6 bases, with 16 bases spanning the gap. The CDR3 loop is CASSPIQGSPGELFF. CDR3 coding DNA: TGTGCCAGCAGCCCCATCCAGGGTAGTCCCGGGGAGCTGTTTTTT. The full variable domain, its missing parts supplied by reference TRBV7-6 and TRBJ2-2, is GAGVSQSPRYKVTKRGQDVALRCDPISGHVSLYWYRQALGQGPEFLTYFNYEAQQDKSGLPNDRFSAERPEGSISTLTIQRTEQRDSAMYRCASSPIQGSPGELFFGEGSRLTVL.

Regarding this clone: This same CDR3 is encoded by further DNA sequences in the sample. This chain connects TRBV7-8 to TRBJ1-3; D gene uncertain. There are 13 residues in the CDR3. Trimming took off 5 bases at V and 0 bases at J, with 5 bases between the two ends. Germline V gene sequence: CDR1 SGHVS, CDR2 FQNEAQ. CDR3 amino acids: CASSRLSGNTIYF. The CDR3 DNA is TGTGCCAGCAGCCGACTCTCTGGAAACACCATATATTTT.

The V call is TRBV7-6, the J call TRBJ2-5, with D unclear. V shed 1 base and J shed 5 bases, with 5 bases lying between them. Germline V gene sequence: CDR1 SGHVS, CDR2 FNYEAQ. The CDR3 runs 12 residues. As DNA, the CDR3 is TGTGCCAGCAGCTTAGTTCCGGAGACCCAGTACTTC. Its translation: CASSLVPETQYF.

This chain connects TRBV29-1 to TRBJ1-4, with 7 nucleotides matching TRBD1. There are 13 residues in the CDR3. Losses at the gene ends were 7 bases for V and 0 bases for J; bases not matched to a gene: 2. Germline assignment: CDR1 SQVTM and CDR2 ANQGSEA. This CDR3 reads CSGGTATNEKLFF. The CDR3 DNA follows: TGCAGCGGTGGGACAGCAACTAATGAAAAACTGTTTTTT. The whole variable domain, remainder taken from reference TRBV29-1 and TRBJ1-4, is SAVISQKPSRDICQRGTSLTIQCQVDSQVTMMFWYRQQPGQSLTLIATANQGSEATYESGFVIDKFPISRPNLTFSTLTVSNMSPEDSSIYLCSGGTATNEKLFFGSGTQLSVL.

V usage is TRBV18 and J usage is TRBJ2-1, with D possibly matching TRBD1 (6 bases). CDR3 length: 12 residues. Trimming removed 10 bases at V and 5 bases at J, with 12 bases between. Per germline, CDR1 KGHSH and CDR2 LQKENI. The CDR3 sequence is CATITGNNEQFF. The CDR3 DNA is TGTGCCACCATCACAGGGAACAATGAGCAGTTCTTC.

This clone came up a few times. This sequence joins TRBV4-1 and TRBJ1-1, with TRBD1 matching over 7 bases. CDR1 is MGHRA and CDR2 is YSYEKL in the germline V gene. CDR3 length: 16 amino acids. The V gene end was trimmed by 1 base and the J gene end by 0 bases; junction bases not matched to a gene: 5. CDR3 residues: CASSQGYRGMNTEAFF. The CDR3 DNA follows: TGCGCCAGCAGCCAAGGATACAGGGGTATGAACACTGAAGCTTTCTTT.